This TCR beta chain was profiled in a study of blood T cells in healthy people across ages (dated by TCRdb to about 2015). With regard to the full study: In model experiments, template switching captured roughly one uniquely barcoded TCR beta cDNA molecule for every two T cells. Using deep sequencing normalized with unique cDNA molecular identifiers, the study measured how TCR beta repertoire diversity changes with age. Donors were grouped into four age groups: young (average about 15 years), middle-aged (roughly 38), aged (around 60) and long-lived (over 80). Using the same blood draw, the study looked at two additional independent replicas of 1 million unique cDNA reads for two donors, one aged 18 to 29 and the other aged 80 or older.

The library was produced with 5' RACE. For sequencing, an Illumina HiSeq 2500 was employed. A second 7 to 11 cycle PCR used a sample-barcoded 5' primer and a J-beta primer mix. A template-switch 5' adaptor carrying 12 random nucleotides introduced a unique molecular identifier onto each TCR beta cDNA molecule. At least 3 million CDR3-containing paired-end reads were obtained from each sample. The Mint cDNA synthesis kit, primed by a TRBC-specific oligonucleotide, was used to synthesize first-strand cDNA from all RNA. Following uracil-DNA glycosylase treatment, a first 18-cycle PCR with universal primers M1SS and BC2_uni_R was performed on all cDNA. Processing in the source paper ran as follows. Each sample was normalized by randomly selecting 1 million high-quality reads, each carrying a distinct molecular identifier. Instead of being binned into consensus sequences, reads with shared molecular identifiers were discarded. MiTCR, with a Q25 quality threshold and the strictest error-elimination algorithm, was used for CDR3 identification, clonotype clustering and error correction. A nonparametric unseen species model using Euler transformation provided a lower-bound estimate of total TCR beta diversity. Using fastp trimming at Q25 and MiXCR clonotype assembly, TCRdb reanalyzed the public sequencing data and kept in-frame beta chains. Each CDR3 protein gets just one entry, which takes the most common genes and DNA from the rows behind it. These V and J calls are TCRdb output, not the study's own analysis. The table for this sample lists approximately 800,000 distinct CDR3 sequences; 20% to 30% of them were counted only once. Approximately 4% of the sample rests with the top ten.

The roughly 39 donors, aged about 6 to 95 years, were systemically healthy Caucasian individuals from Russia. Each donor gave 8 to 10 milliliters of peripheral blood, drawn into EDTA-treated Vacutainer tubes. Ficoll-Paque density-gradient centrifugation was used to isolate PBMCs, with at least 7 million per sample. Trizol reagent was used to extract total RNA from the PBMCs, yielding at least 5.5 micrograms per sample. Naive CD45RAhigh/CD27high T cell percentages were measured by flow cytometry on a PBMC aliquot from every donor. CDR1 DFQATT and CDR2 SNEGSKA are derived from the germline V gene (reference sequence). From its cysteine to its phenylalanine, the CDR3 spans 13 amino acids. Only the CDR3 DNA stays, 39 bases, in frame from base 1. The junction shows trimming of 7 bases on V and 3 bases on J, and the gene matches do not reach 2 bases of it. This clonotype showed up just a few times. This receptor's antigen is unknown. No much larger clone exists at a distance of one base, and base qualities are not known.

The paper's findings and limits, for the study overall: Because the CMV infection status of the donors was unknown, age-related changes in expanded clonotypes may potentially have been confounded. Estimates of total diversity from one million sequenced T cells were regarded as lower bounds and underestimates. Observed TCR beta diversity per million T cells fell roughly linearly with age, and a significant reduction was already apparent by age roughly 40. Because profiling used bulk unsorted PBMCs, naive and antigen-experienced compartments could not be compared conclusively. Compared with the aged group, the long-lived group had more naive CD4+ T cells, fewer expanded clones and increased TCR diversity, suggesting age selection. The percentage of naive T cells measured by flow cytometry correlated strongly with observed TCR beta diversity.

This same sample was also part of a study on T cells of mothers and their children. As that second study puts it: Nine systemically healthy Caucasian individuals, comprising three mothers and their six children, were included as donors. cDNA synthesis used all of the extracted RNA, with approximately 1.6 ug of RNA in each 15 ul reaction. In the second PCR, sample barcodes and 2-4 random nucleotides were introduced via the M1S primer. Over 8 million TCR beta CDR3 reads came from each mother, compared with around 3 million reads from each child. Thymic selection shapes the output of TCR recombination in a similar way in related and unrelated pairs, and inherited differences have a minor effect. Normalized repertoire overlap was always found to be slightly, but never significantly, higher in related mother-child pairs than in unrelated mother-child pairs. No persistent microchimeric T cell clones were detected, at a sensitivity of roughly 100 clones per million clonotypes. In the study, deep NGS was used to compare the TCR beta repertoires of mothers and children, and features distinguishing related mother-child pairs from unrelated individuals were sought. The mean age was about 40 +/- 4 years for the mothers and about 10 +/- 4 years for the children. Libraries were sequenced on Illumina HiSeq 2000 with 100+100 nt paired-end reads after adapter ligation with NEBNext reagents. To prevent cross-contamination, the mother and child libraries were prepared one month apart and sequenced in separate runs. Each donor had between about 450,000 and 2,300,000 distinct TCR beta clonotypes identified. Naive TCR beta clonotypes were estimated from low-frequency clonotypes matched to each donor's FACS-determined naive share, without sorting.

The chain was built from TRBV20-1 and TRBJ2-1, and TRBD2 matches 11 of the central bases. Sequencing input: blood. The TCR originated in a boy aged 5-17 years in good health. The DNA sequence is given as TGCAGTGAGGGGACTAGCGGCTACAATGAGCAGTTCTTC. Its amino acids are CSEGTSGYNEQFF.